The 30 T cell receptor beta chains below all came from one sample that was sequenced in a study of spatial heterogeneity in lung cancer. The time point is: sample taken at primary tumor resection. TCRdb recomputed calls from the 5' RACE reads with MiXCR, one row per CDR3 protein. The sample carries about 38,000 distinct CDR3 sequences, 6% to 8% recorded once. This sample comprised PBMCs, obtained at surgery. These receptors were taken from a male donor with early-stage non-small cell lung cancer.

V gene TRBV18 combines with J gene TRBJ1-1; TRBD1 aligns across 7 bases. V shed 3 bases and J 5 bases; nucleotides not matched to a gene: 6. The CDR3 totals 14 residues. Germline-derived CDR1 and CDR2 are KGHSH and LQKENI. CDR3 in amino acids: CASSPSQGQTEAFF. The CDR3 DNA is TGTGCCAGCTCACCGTCACAGGGGCAAACTGAAGCTTTCTTT.

This clonotype appeared many times. V gene TRBV25-1 combines with J gene TRBJ2-7, with 7 bases lining up with TRBD2. V lost 3 bases to trimming and J lost 2 bases; unmatched junction nucleotides: 7. Germline V CDR1 and CDR2: MGHDK, SYGVNS. The CDR3 sequence is 15 residues long. CDR3 sequence reads: CASSDGRGNTYEQYF. For the CDR3, the DNA is TGTGCCAGCAGTGACGGGCGGGGGAACACCTACGAGCAGTACTTC.

The sample holds many counts of this clonotype. V usage is TRBV18 and J usage is TRBJ2-3; D gene uncertain. V dropped 0 bases and J dropped 2 bases, with 12 bases sitting between them. Germline CDR1 KGHSH, CDR2 LQKENI. The CDR3 loop spans 16 amino acids. The CDR3: CASSPPAEGFTDTQYF. For the CDR3, the DNA is TGTGCCAGCTCACCACCGGCCGAAGGATTCACAGATACGCAGTATTTT.

The genes are TRBV7-8 and TRBJ2-1, with 14 bases lining up with TRBD2. CDR3 length: 16 amino acids. Germline V lookup: CDR1 SGHVS, CDR2 FQNEAQ. The junction had 6 bases not matched to a gene; V was cut back by 3 bases and J by 8 bases. CDR3 bases: TGTGCCAGCAGCTTCTCCGGGACTAGCGGGAGCCATGAGCAGTTCTTC. The encoded protein is CASSFSGTSGSHEQFF.

Many counts were recorded for this clonotype. The rearrangement uses TRBV7-6 and TRBJ2-3; 7 bases align to TRBD2. The CDR3 covers 14 residues. Trimming removed 4 bases from V and 1 base from J; junction bases left unmatched: 2. CDR1 is SGHVS and CDR2 is FNYEAQ in the germline V gene. CDR3 loop: CASSSAGGTDTQYF. DNA of the CDR3: TGTGCCAGCAGCTCGGCGGGGGGCACAGATACGCAGTATTTT. The full variable domain, completed using reference TRBV7-6 and TRBJ2-3, is GAGVSQSPRYKVTKRGQDVALRCDPISGHVSLYWYRQALGQGPEFLTYFNYEAQQDKSGLPNDRFSAERPEGSISTLTIQRTEQRDSAMYRCASSSAGGTDTQYFGPGTRLTVL.

This clonotype occurred a few times. The genes are TRBV6-5 and TRBJ1-4; 8 bases are shared with TRBD1. This CDR3 has 16 amino acids. Germline V gives CDR1 MNHEY, CDR2 SVGAGI. The V gene end was trimmed by 0 bases and the J gene end by 4 bases; junction bases not matched to a gene: 4. The CDR3 DNA sequence: TGTGCCAGCAGTTACTCGTCGGGACAGGATAATGAAAAACTGTTTTTT. Its translation: CASSYSSGQDNEKLFF.

Points on this clonotype: A much larger clone lies one base from this, so it may be a read error. This chain joins TRBV7-3 and TRBJ2-5, with 7 nucleotides matching TRBD2. The length of the CDR3 is 16 residues. Germline CDR1 reads SGHTA; CDR2 reads FQGTGA. CDR3 sequence (DNA): TGTGCCAGCAACTTAACGGGCCAGGGAGGGCAAGAGACCCAGTACTTC. Protein: CASNLTGQGGQETQYF. Together with reference TRBV7-3 and TRBJ2-5, the CDR3 gives the full variable domain: GAGVSQTPSNKVTEKGKYVELRCDPISGHTALYWYRQSLGQGPEFLIYFQGTGAADDSGLPNDRFFAVRPEGSVSTLKIQRTERGDSAVYLCASNLTGQGGQETQYFGPGTRLLVL.

This clonotype was recorded at least ten times. The genes are TRBV6-1 and TRBJ1-1; 7 bases are shared with TRBD1. J was trimmed by 8 bases and V by 5 bases; bases with no gene match: 20. From germline, CDR1 is MNHNS and CDR2 SASEGT. The CDR3 spans 17 residues. The CDR3 sequence: CASSSRRDSLTSGEAFF. The CDR3 nucleotides are TGTGCCAGCAGTTCTCGCCGGGACAGCCTAACCTCGGGGGAAGCTTTCTTT.

This clonotype was counted many times. The chain carries TRBV14 and TRBJ1-1, with a possible D match to TRBD1 (5 bases). This CDR3 contains 14 residues. The ends were cut back, 4 bases at V and 0 bases at J, with 9 bases in the middle. Germline loops: CDR1 SGHDN, CDR2 FVKESK. The CDR3 here is CASSLDRLNTEAFF. The CDR3 DNA reads TGTGCCAGCAGCCTCGACAGATTGAACACTGAAGCTTTCTTT.

This clonotype showed up many times. The chain employs TRBV20-1 and TRBJ2-7, with D tentatively TRBD1 (7 bases). This CDR3 contains 14 residues. V lost 2 bases to trimming and J lost 5 bases, with 16 bases between them. Germline CDR1 and CDR2: DFQATT and SNEGSKA (reference sequence). Here the CDR3 DNA reads TGCAGTGCTAGACACGCAGGGGGGCGCCACGAGCAGTACTTC. This sequence encodes CSARHAGGRHEQYF.

This clonotype was seen ten or more times. This chain links TRBV20-1 with TRBJ2-7; D unclear. The CDR3 sequence is 13 residues long. The germline gives CDR1 DFQATT, CDR2 SNEGSKA (reference sequence). V was pared by 3 bases and J by 3 bases, with 12 bases between. CDR3 sequence: CSASAPGVYEQYF. Written as DNA, the CDR3 is TGCAGTGCTAGTGCGCCAGGAGTCTACGAGCAGTACTTC.

This clonotype was recorded many times. CDR3 nucleotides: TGTGCCACCAGCGGGGACAGGAGGGGGGCCAACGTCCTGACTTTC. Its protein is CATSGDRRGANVLTF. The J gene is TRBJ2-6, the V gene TRBV24-1; 8 nucleotides line up with TRBD1. Germline V CDR1 and CDR2: KGHDR, SFDVKD. V shed 7 bases and J 4 bases; nucleotides not matched to a gene: 5. There are 15 residues in the CDR3.

This clonotype has ten or more counts. The chain recombines TRBV29-1 with TRBJ1-5; D gene unclear. V lost 4 bases, J lost 2 bases, and 15 bases lay in between. Germline CDR1 SQVTM, CDR2 ANQGSEA. CDR3 size: 15 residues. CDR3 in DNA: TGCAGCGTTGGTGACGGCCTCCTCGGCAATCAGCCCCAGCATTTT. It encodes CSVGDGLLGNQPQHF.

This rearrangement joins TRBV27 to TRBJ2-3; 9 bases map to TRBD1. The CDR3 has 16 amino acids. Germline V gives CDR1 MNHEY, CDR2 SMNVEV (reference sequence). Trimming cost V 7 bases and J 5 bases; bases outside gene matches: 13. The chain's CDR3 is CASNFLQGAEGDTQYF. The DNA for the CDR3 is TGTGCCAGCAATTTCCTACAGGGGGCCGAGGGAGATACGCAGTATTTT.

This clonotype was recorded at least ten times. The chain is built from TRBV27 and TRBJ1-5; D is undetermined. V was trimmed by 5 bases and J by 3 bases, leaving 8 bases between them. Germline V CDR1 and CDR2: MNHEY, SMNVEV (reference sequence). The CDR3 has 13 amino acids. Here the CDR3 DNA reads TGTGCCAGCAGTCTGGAGGCCAATCAGCCCCAGCATTTT. This sequence encodes CASSLEANQPQHF.

CDR3: CATSRDIRGEAFF. The CDR3 DNA reads TGTGCCACCAGCAGAGATATACGGGGTGAAGCTTTCTTT. The rearrangement joins TRBV15 to TRBJ1-1; D not certain. Germline CDR1 is LNHNV and CDR2 is YYDKDF (reference sequence). This CDR3 is built from 13 residues. V shed 0 bases and J shed 7 bases, with 9 bases lying between them. The full variable domain, rest sourced from reference TRBV15 and TRBJ1-1, is DAMVIQNPRYQVTQFGKPVTLSCSQTLNHNVMYWYQQKSSQAPKLLFHYYDKDFNNEADTPDNFQSRRPNTSFCFLDIRSPGLGDTAMYLCATSRDIRGEAFFGQGTRLTVV.

This clonotype has at least ten counts. The CDR3 DNA sequence: TGCAGCGGGGACAGGGTTGATACTGAAGCTTTCTTT. Its translation: CSGDRVDTEAFF. The chain has TRBV29-1 and TRBJ1-1; 9 bases are a match to TRBD1. Germline V gene lookup returns CDR1 SQVTM and CDR2 ANQGSEA. Trimming cost V 7 bases and J 5 bases; bases outside gene matches: 5. This CDR3 is 12 amino acids long.

This clonotype occurred a few times. The chain uses TRBV7-8 and TRBJ2-7; 7 positions agree with TRBD1. Unmatched junction bases numbered 15, after V lost 1 base and J lost 9 bases. The CDR3 spans 16 residues. Looked up from germline, CDR1 is SGHVS and CDR2 is FQNEAQ. This chain's CDR3 is CASSLGPGQSITRQYF. The CDR3 DNA is TGTGCCAGCAGCTTAGGACCGGGACAGTCTATTACGAGGCAGTACTTC.

The chain employs TRBV6-1 and TRBJ2-4; D remains ambiguous. The CDR3 totals 14 residues. The V end lost 2 bases, the J end lost 7 bases, and 12 bases lay between the germline ends. CDR1 is MNHNS, CDR2 SASEGT, per germline. The CDR3 DNA reads as TGTGCCAGCAGTGAAAATTGGGTTCGGAACATTCAGTACTTC. This gives the protein CASSENWVRNIQYF.

The gene calls are TRBV19 and TRBJ1-5, with 7 bases lining up with TRBD1. V was clipped by 5 bases and J by 2 bases; unmatched bases: 6. Germline V gene data show CDR1 as LNHDA and CDR2 as SQIVND (reference sequence). The CDR3 contains 15 residues. CDR3 amino acids: CASSRTGERNQPQHF. For the CDR3, the DNA is TGTGCCAGTAGTCGCACAGGGGAGCGCAATCAGCCCCAGCATTTT.

This clonotype was detected ten times or more. V gene TRBV5-1 combines with J gene TRBJ2-2, with 9 bases that match TRBD1. Trimming removed 0 bases from V and 7 bases from J; junction bases left unmatched: 4. The CDR3 spans 15 residues. Germline V gene sequence: CDR1 SGHRS, CDR2 YFSETQ. The CDR3 bases are TGCGCCAGCAGCTTGGACAGGGGGCGCGGCGGGGAGCTGTTTTTT. This encodes CASSLDRGRGGELFF.

This clonotype was seen many times. V gene TRBV2 combines with J gene TRBJ2-3, with TRBD2 as a possible D gene (5 bases). V lost 4 bases and J 3 bases, leaving 14 bases between the germline ends. Germline loops: CDR1 SNHLY, CDR2 FYNNEI. There are 15 residues in the CDR3. The CDR3 DNA reads TGTGCCAGCAGTGTACGTGCGGGTGGTACAGATACGCAGTATTTT. Residues: CASSVRAGGTDTQYF. Variable domain in full (rest from reference TRBV2 and TRBJ2-3): EPEVTQTPSHQVTQMGQEVILRCVPISNHLYFYWYRQILGQKVEFLVSFYNNEISEKSEIFDDQFSVERPDGSNFTLKIRSTKLEDSAMYFCASSVRAGGTDTQYFGPGTRLTVL.

This clonotype was recorded many times. V gene TRBV20-1 combines with J gene TRBJ2-1; TRBD2 matches at 12 bases. This CDR3 region has 18 residues. Germline lookup yields CDR1 DFQATT and CDR2 SNEGSKA (reference sequence). V was pared by 3 bases and J by 2 bases, with 11 bases of the junction left unmatched. DNA for the CDR3: TGCAGTGCTAGGAAGACTAGCGGGGGATGGATAACCTACAATGAGCAGTTCTTC. This sequence encodes CSARKTSGGWITYNEQFF.

This clonotype appeared many times. The V and J genes are TRBV7-8 and TRBJ1-6, with D hard to call. V lost 2 bases to trimming and J lost 13 bases, with 15 bases between them. The germline V gene encodes CDR1 SGHVS and CDR2 FQNEAQ. This CDR3 region has 14 residues. The CDR3 DNA follows: TGTGCCAGCAGCTTACAGCCTAATTCCTCTCCCCTCCACTTT. Protein product: CASSLQPNSSPLHF.

This clonotype has a count of ten or more. V gene TRBV27 combines with J gene TRBJ2-3; 8 bases fit TRBD1. The V segment lost 4 bases and the J segment 2 bases; nucleotides outside the gene matches: 5. The CDR3 totals 15 residues. CDR1 is MNHEY and CDR2 is SMNVEV in the germline V gene (reference sequence). The CDR3 protein is CASSSGQGHTDTQYF. The CDR3 DNA is TGTGCCAGCAGTTCCGGACAGGGACACACAGATACGCAGTATTTT.

This clonotype was picked up many times. V and J are TRBV6-5 and TRBJ2-3; TRBD1 might be the D (8 bases). The CDR3 is made up of 15 amino acids. V was cut by 6 bases and J by 8 bases, with 21 bases left in between. CDR1 and CDR2 (germline): MNHEY, SVGAGI. CDR3 sequence: CASSQDREGSSTQYF. The CDR3 region has the DNA TGTGCCAGCAGCCAGGACAGGGAGGGATCGAGTACGCAGTATTTT.

This clonotype occurred many times. The chain has TRBV7-3 and TRBJ2-1; TRBD1 aligns across 7 bases. The germline gives CDR1 SGHTA, CDR2 FQGTGA. The CDR3 totals 15 residues. Germline trimming cut 5 bases from V and 7 bases from J; bases unmatched to any gene: 11. The CDR3 DNA reads TGTGCCAGCAGCCTTCAGACAGGGTTGGGGAATGAGCAGTTCTTC. It yields the protein CASSLQTGLGNEQFF.

Many counts were recorded for this clonotype. The V gene is TRBV7-9, the J gene TRBJ1-2; 10 bases agree with TRBD1. V lost 4 bases, J lost 8 bases, and 1 base stayed unmatched. Germline assignment: CDR1 SEHNR and CDR2 FQNEAQ (reference sequence). The CDR3 consists of 12 residues. CDR3 nucleotide sequence: TGTGCCAGCAGCTGGGACAGGGGCGGCTACACCTTC. Translated, it gives CASSWDRGGYTF.

At least ten counts were recorded for this clonotype. The gene calls are TRBV12-3 or TRBV12-4 and TRBJ1-1; weak D call: TRBD1 (6 bases). The CDR3 loop spans 15 amino acids. V lost 4 bases and J lost 4, with 16 bases in between. This CDR3 is CASSSYRVTGTEAFF. The CDR3, as DNA: TGTGCCAGCAGTTCCTACAGGGTAACGGGCACTGAAGCTTTCTTT.

This clonotype was picked up many times. The chain recombines TRBV12-3 or TRBV12-4 with TRBJ1-2; possibly TRBD1 for D (6 bases). The germline V and J ends were trimmed by 6 bases and 1 base, with 9 bases remaining between them. The CDR3 has 13 residues. The DNA for the CDR3 is TGTGCCAGCAGCAGGACAGTTAACTATGGCTACACCTTC. Encoded protein: CASSRTVNYGYTF.